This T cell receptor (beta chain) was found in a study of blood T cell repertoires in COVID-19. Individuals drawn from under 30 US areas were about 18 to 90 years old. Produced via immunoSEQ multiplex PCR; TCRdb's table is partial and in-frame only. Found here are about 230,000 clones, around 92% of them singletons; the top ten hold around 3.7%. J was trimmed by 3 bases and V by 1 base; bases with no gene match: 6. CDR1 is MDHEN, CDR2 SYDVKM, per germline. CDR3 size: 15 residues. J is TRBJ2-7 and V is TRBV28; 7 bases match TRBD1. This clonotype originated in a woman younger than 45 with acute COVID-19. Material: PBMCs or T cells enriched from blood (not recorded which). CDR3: CASSLSGTALYEQYF. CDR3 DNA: TGTGCCAGCAGTTTATCAGGGACAGCCCTCTACGAGCAGTACTTC.